This passage covers 24 T cell receptor beta chains from one sample sequenced in a study of blood T cell repertoires in COVID-19. Assay used: immunoSEQ multiplex PCR; TCRdb lists only in-frame clones, some missing. The top ten hold roughly an eighth of the sample, which has 170,000 or so clones, 84% seen once. The material sequenced was peripheral blood. The receptors come from a man aged 18 to 29 with active or convalescent COVID-19.

This clone showed up just a few times. CDR3 bases: TGTGCCAGCAGTTTGACGGAGTTCGAGCAGTACTTC. This encodes CASSLTEFEQYF. The chain carries TRBV6-6 and TRBJ2-7; no definite D call. Germline V gives CDR1 MNHNY, CDR2 SVGAGI (reference sequence). This CDR3 is 12 amino acids long. The ends were cut back, 4 bases at V and 6 bases at J, with 10 bases in the middle.

The chain is built from TRBV19 and TRBJ1-5; 10 bases line up with TRBD1. V lost 1 base and J lost 3; bases outside the gene matches: 3. CDR1 LNHDA and CDR2 SQIVND come from the germline V gene (reference sequence). This CDR3 has 16 amino acids. The CDR3 loop reads CASSIGDRGSNQPQHF. The CDR3 DNA sequence: TGTGCCAGTAGTATAGGGGACAGGGGATCCAATCAGCCCCAGCATTTT.

The V call is TRBV19, the J call TRBJ1-4, with D unresolved. The CDR3 extends over 15 amino acids. Trimming shortened V by 8 bases and J by 0 bases, and 13 bases separated the two germline ends. Germline CDR1 LNHDA, CDR2 SQIVND (reference sequence). CDR3 in amino acids: CASQSAGATNEKLFF. CDR3 DNA sequence: TGTGCCAGTCAATCGGCGGGTGCAACTAATGAAAAACTGTTTTTT.

This chain links TRBV4-2 with TRBJ2-3; TRBD2 aligns across 9 bases. Germline V gene data show CDR1 as LGHNA and CDR2 as YNFKEQ. This CDR3 comprises 19 residues. V gave up 3 bases and J gave up 5 bases; unmatched junction bases: 18. The DNA of the CDR3 is TGTGCCAGCAGCCACGCGGGGAGTTCGACTAGCGGAGGTATAGATACGCAGTATTTT. It encodes CASSHAGSSTSGGIDTQYF.

V gene TRBV4-2 combines with J gene TRBJ2-1; perhaps TRBD2 as D (5 bases). CDR1 LGHNA and CDR2 YNFKEQ come from the germline V gene. V shed 4 bases and J shed 10 bases, with 14 bases lying between them. The CDR3 spans 13 residues. The CDR3 DNA reads as TGTGCCAGCAGCCCAGGACTCCTCCCGGAGCAGTTCTTC. It translates to CASSPGLLPEQFF.

J is TRBJ2-3 and V is TRBV14, with a weak D call TRBD1 (5 bases). Germline CDR1 SGHDN, CDR2 FVKESK. V was clipped by 2 bases and J by 2 bases, with 11 bases between them. The CDR3 spans 15 residues. The CDR3 DNA reads TGTGCCAGCAGCCAATTTAGACAGATCACAGATACGCAGTATTTT. Encoded protein: CASSQFRQITDTQYF.

CDR3 in amino acids: CAISESMSTDTQYF. The DNA for the CDR3 is TGTGCCATCAGTGAGTCTATGAGCACAGATACGCAGTATTTT. The J gene is TRBJ2-3, the V gene TRBV10-3; D is ambiguous. CDR3 length equals 14 residues. The V gene's germline CDR1 is ENHRY and CDR2 SYGVKD. The V gene lost 0 bases and the J gene lost 0 bases, with 4 bases spanning the gap.

This clone turned up a few times. The chain links TRBV18 to TRBJ1-6, with a possible D match to TRBD1 (6 bases). V was cut by 2 bases and J by 4 bases, with 9 bases left in between. CDR3 length: 15 residues. CDR1 and CDR2 from the germline V gene are KGHSH and LQKENI. The chain's CDR3 is CASSPGGHYNSPLHF. Here the CDR3 DNA reads TGTGCCAGCTCACCAGGGGGACATTATAATTCACCCCTCCACTTT.

The chain recombines TRBV3-1 (or the pseudogene TRBV3-2) with TRBJ1-2; 7 bases fit TRBD1. V trimming: 4 bases; J trimming: 4 bases; junction bases outside the gene matches: 12. CDR3 length: 16 residues. Germline lookup yields CDR1 LGHDT and CDR2 YNNKEL (reference sequence). The CDR3 loop is CASSPYTGERSYGYTF. CDR3 nucleotides: TGTGCCAGCAGCCCTTACACAGGGGAGAGGAGCTATGGCTACACCTTC.

The V and J genes are TRBV5-1 and TRBJ2-1, with D perhaps matching TRBD2 (6 bases). The CDR3 totals 15 residues. Germline assignment: CDR1 SGHRS and CDR2 YFSETQ. The V and J ends lost 0 bases and 5 bases respectively, with 12 bases between them. This CDR3 reads CASSLESGVDNEQFF. The CDR3 bases are TGCGCCAGCAGCTTGGAATCGGGAGTCGACAATGAGCAGTTCTTC.

This clone was seen only once. This chain uses TRBV6-2 or TRBV6-3 with TRBJ1-5; D gene ambiguous. With 7 bases removed from V and 4 bases from J, the gap between germline ends came to 14 bases. CDR1 is MNHEY and CDR2 is SVGEGT in the germline V gene. The CDR3 is made up of 14 amino acids. Here the CDR3 reads CASTPGLINQPQHF. CDR3 coding DNA: TGTGCCAGCACCCCCGGTCTAATAAATCAGCCCCAGCATTTT.

The chain couples TRBV7-6 to TRBJ1-1; possible D gene TRBD1, 5 bases. Trimming took 0 bases from V and 1 from J, leaving 9 bases between them. The CDR3 totals 15 residues. Germline V gene lookup returns CDR1 SGHVS and CDR2 FNYEAQ. Written as DNA, the CDR3 is TGTGCCAGCAGCTTAGCCCGGGACTCGAACACTGAAGCTTTCTTT. This translates into CASSLARDSNTEAFF.

The rearrangement uses TRBV12-3 or TRBV12-4 and TRBJ1-5; D may be TRBD1 (5 bases). V was clipped by 1 base and J by 6 bases, with 7 bases between them. The CDR3 totals 13 residues. The CDR3 is CASSLGGVQPQHF. The CDR3 coding sequence is TGTGCCAGCAGTTTAGGGGGCGTTCAGCCCCAGCATTTT.

This clone came up once. This chain joins TRBV27 and TRBJ2-7; TRBD1 is a possible D gene (5 bases). Germline values: CDR1 MNHEY, CDR2 SMNVEV (reference sequence). Trimming took 6 bases from V and 5 from J, leaving 11 bases between them. CDR3 length: 12 residues. CDR3 sequence: CASRGQLDEQYF. As DNA, the CDR3 is TGTGCCAGCAGGGGGCAATTAGACGAGCAGTACTTC.

This sequence joins TRBV7-9 and TRBJ1-1; 10 bases map to TRBD1. Germline CDR1 and CDR2: SEHNR and FQNEAQ (reference sequence). J gave up 4 bases and V 5 bases, and 10 bases lay outside the gene matches. CDR3 length: 16 amino acids. The CDR3 bases are TGTGCCAGCAGCGGGACAGGGGCCGCCTTTCTCACTGAAGCTTTCTTT. It yields the protein CASSGTGAAFLTEAFF.

This chain joins TRBV6-5 and TRBJ1-4; no clear D gene. CDR1 and CDR2 from the germline V gene are MNHEY and SVGAGI. V was shortened by 2 bases and J by 5 bases, with 9 bases between the two germline ends. The length of the CDR3 is 14 residues. CDR3 residues: CASSYSRRNEKLFF. The CDR3 nucleotides are TGTGCCAGCAGTTACAGCCGTCGAAATGAAAAACTGTTTTTT.

The CDR3 bases are TGTGCCAGCAGTTTAGGCGGGAGTCTGCCAAGCTCCTACAATGAGCAGTTCTTC. The encoded protein is CASSLGGSLPSSYNEQFF. This rearrangement joins TRBV28 to TRBJ2-1; 7 bases map to TRBD2. The CDR3 loop spans 18 amino acids. CDR1 and CDR2 from the germline V gene are MDHEN and SYDVKM. V was clipped by 2 bases and J by 0 bases; unmatched bases: 10.

The chain recombines TRBV6-5 with TRBJ2-3, with 8 bases matching TRBD2. The CDR3 covers 16 residues. The V gene's germline CDR1 is MNHEY and CDR2 SVGAGI. J was trimmed by 6 bases and V by 4 bases; bases with no gene match: 12. The CDR3 DNA follows: TGTGCCAGCAGTTCGCCGGGACTAGGGTCGGGGGATACGCAGTATTTT. It translates to CASSSPGLGSGDTQYF.

The rearrangement links TRBV5-6 to TRBJ1-6; weak D call: TRBD1 (5 bases). V shed 0 bases and J shed 10 bases, with 14 bases lying between them. The CDR3 length is 15 residues. The germline V gene has CDR1 SGHDT and CDR2 YYEEEE. CDR3 protein: CASSLVPGNHSPLHF. The CDR3 nucleotides are TGTGCCAGCAGCTTGGTTCCAGGGAATCACTCACCCCTCCACTTT. Combining the CDR3 with reference TRBV5-6 and TRBJ1-6 gives the whole variable domain DAGVTQSPTHLIKTRGQQVTLRCSPKSGHDTVSWYQQALGQGPQFIFQYYEEEERQRGNFPDRFSGHQFPNYSSELNVNALLLGDSALYLCASSLVPGNHSPLHFGNGTRLTVT.

This clone was seen a few times. The chain recombines TRBV12-3 or TRBV12-4 with TRBJ1-1, with D tentatively TRBD1 (5 bases). V was pared by 6 bases and J by 1 base, with 9 bases between. CDR3 size: 13 residues. The CDR3 nucleotides read TGTGCCAGCAGACAGACAGAGAACACTGAAGCTTTCTTT. As protein: CASRQTENTEAFF.

The rearrangement uses TRBV23-1 and TRBJ1-1, with 9 bases lining up with TRBD1. TRBV23-1 is an open reading frame whose function is uncertain. The CDR3 is 19 amino acids. V dropped 0 bases and J dropped 5; count of bases not matched to a gene: 16. Here the CDR3 reads CASSQSDGTGTLKATEAFF. The CDR3 nucleotides read TGCGCCAGCAGTCAATCGGATGGGACAGGGACCCTAAAAGCGACTGAAGCTTTCTTT.

The table lists this clone with a count of one. The rearrangement uses TRBV30 and TRBJ2-1; 13 positions agree with TRBD2. After removal of 1 base from V and 6 bases from J, the junction contained 3 bases not matched to a gene. The CDR3 has 15 amino acids. The V gene's germline CDR1 is GTSNPN and CDR2 SVGIG (reference sequence). CDR3 sequence (DNA): TGTGCCTGGAGTGACGGACTAGCGGGAGTCAATGAGCAGTTCTTC. Translating gives CAWSDGLAGVNEQFF.

This chain joins TRBV5-1 and TRBJ2-7; D unclear. The CDR3 spans 13 residues. Between the trimmed V and J ends, which lost 0 bases and 4 bases, there was a span of 8 bases. The V gene's germline CDR1 is SGHRS and CDR2 YFSETQ. The CDR3 region has the DNA TGCGCCAGCAGCTTGGATACGGGTTACGAGCAGTACTTC. It yields the protein CASSLDTGYEQYF.

The chain links TRBV7-8 to TRBJ2-7; 8 nucleotides agree with TRBD2. The germline V gene encodes CDR1 SGHVS and CDR2 FQNEAQ. The CDR3 has 15 residues. V was clipped by 4 bases and J by 6 bases; unmatched bases: 11. In DNA, the CDR3 is TGTGCCAGCAGCTCACCCGGGACTAGTATTCTCGAGCAGTACTTC. Amino acids: CASSSPGTSILEQYF. The full variable domain, in which reference TRBV7-8 and TRBJ2-7 provide the parts outside the CDR3, is GAGVSQSPRYKVAKRGQDVALRCDPISGHVSLFWYQQALGQGPEFLTYFQNEAQLDKSGLPSDRFFAERPEGSVSTLKIQRTQQEDSAVYLCASSSPGTSILEQYFGPGTRLTVT.